This T cell receptor (beta chain) was observed in a study of tumor-infiltrating lymphocytes in primary liver carcinoma. Joint extraction of RNA and DNA used roughly 18-34 mg of bulk tissue that was unsorted. The V gene's germline CDR1 is LGHNA and CDR2 YNFKEQ. The CDR3 is 14 residues long. V shed 4 bases and J shed 2 bases, with 12 bases lying between them. This clonotype showed up many times. Researchers generated TCR beta cDNA from approximately 520 ng of total RNA, relying on a constant-region primer. Three nested multiplex PCR rounds, a slightly modified ARM-PCR method, built the TCR beta libraries. In the first two PCR rounds, TRBV1-TRBV30 forward primers were paired with a C-beta reverse primer, and each round lasted about 9 cycles. TCRdb reanalysed the multiplex PCR reads using MiXCR and keeps one entry per CDR3 protein. In the table there are tens of thousands of distinct CDR3 sequences, approximately 70% of which are singletons.

The sequencing sample was made of tumor-adjacent normal liver tissue. The TCR comes from a middle-aged man with primary liver carcinoma and hepatitis B virus infection. The chain uses TRBV4-2 and TRBJ2-7; D is perhaps TRBD2 (6 bases). The CDR3 here is CASSPEGGAYEQYF. The CDR3 bases are TGTGCCAGCAGCCCAGAGGGAGGAGCCTACGAGCAGTACTTC.